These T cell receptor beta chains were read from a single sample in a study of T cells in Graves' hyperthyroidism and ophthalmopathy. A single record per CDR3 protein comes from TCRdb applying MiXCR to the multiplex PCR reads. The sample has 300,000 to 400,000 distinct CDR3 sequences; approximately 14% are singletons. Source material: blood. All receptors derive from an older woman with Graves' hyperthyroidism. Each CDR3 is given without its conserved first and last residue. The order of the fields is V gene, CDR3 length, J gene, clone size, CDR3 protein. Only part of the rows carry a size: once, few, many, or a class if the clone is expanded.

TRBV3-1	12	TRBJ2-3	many	ASSQVTGTDTQY
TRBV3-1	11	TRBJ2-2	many	ASSLARTGELF
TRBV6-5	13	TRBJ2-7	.	ASSYLGGSHNEQY
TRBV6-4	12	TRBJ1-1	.	ATPEIEMNTEAF
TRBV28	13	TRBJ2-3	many	ASSMKKGYTDTQY
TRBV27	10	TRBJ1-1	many	ASSRGRGEAF
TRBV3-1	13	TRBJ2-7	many	ASSHGTGATYEQY
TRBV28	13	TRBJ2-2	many	ASSFAAMRTGELF
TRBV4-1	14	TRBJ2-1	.	ASSAYQSGTTNEQF
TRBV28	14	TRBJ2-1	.	ASSLASGREYNEQF
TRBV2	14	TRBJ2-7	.	AIPYPGTGVSYEQY
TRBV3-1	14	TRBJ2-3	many	ASSQGRSVNTDTQY
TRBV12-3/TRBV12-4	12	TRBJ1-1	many	ASSSTLTGTEAF
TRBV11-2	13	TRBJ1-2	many	ASSPLDRVNYGYT
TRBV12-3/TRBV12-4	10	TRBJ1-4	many	ASRITNEKLF
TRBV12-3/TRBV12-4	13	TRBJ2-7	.	ASRGEQGVAYEQY
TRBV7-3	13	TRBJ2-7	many	ASSLEGLAGVEQY
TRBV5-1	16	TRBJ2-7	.	ASSLAPPGTRAAGEQY
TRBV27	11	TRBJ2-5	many	ASRQDRGETQY
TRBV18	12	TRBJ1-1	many	ASSPGDRYTEAF
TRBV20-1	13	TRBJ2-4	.	SASTRTHPTDIQY
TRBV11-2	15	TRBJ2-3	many	ASSRPLIAGSTDTQY
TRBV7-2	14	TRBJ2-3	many	ASSPILAGSTDTQY
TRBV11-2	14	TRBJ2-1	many	ASSLEGAISYNEQF
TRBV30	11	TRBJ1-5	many	AWSAGPDQPQH